These 8 T cell receptor beta chains came from one sample sequenced in a study of T cell responses to AZD1222 COVID-19 vaccine. Here immunoSEQ multiplex PCR was the method, and the copy in TCRdb shows in-frame clones only, minus some. The sample has roughly 140,000 clones; approximately 90% are singletons. Sequenced here: peripheral blood, sampled 28 days after the second AZD1222 dose. Receptor source: an adult who received the AZD1222 COVID-19 vaccine.

The V call is TRBV11-2, the J call TRBJ1-2; D unresolved. Looked up from germline, CDR1 is SGHAT and CDR2 is FQNNGV. The CDR3 sequence is 13 residues long. Trimming pared 2 bases from V and 8 bases from J, leaving 12 bases between. The CDR3 sequence is CASSLTPLRGYTF. The CDR3 coding sequence is TGTGCCAGCAGCTTAACCCCCCTGAGAGGCTACACCTTC.

V is TRBV3-1 (or the pseudogene TRBV3-2) and J is TRBJ2-1; TRBD2 might be the D (6 bases). Looked up from germline, CDR1 is LGHDT and CDR2 is YNNKEL (reference sequence). The germline V and J ends were trimmed by 3 bases and 4 bases, with 13 bases remaining between them. The CDR3 has 15 amino acids. The CDR3 sequence is CASSQILSGYNEQFF. The CDR3 nucleotides read TGTGCCAGCAGCCAGATCCTAAGCGGGTACAATGAGCAGTTCTTC.

CDR3 sequence (DNA): TGTGCCAGCAGCTTAGGGGAAGAGACCCAGTACTTC. This codes for CASSLGEETQYF. The chain is built from TRBV7-9 and TRBJ2-5; D gene unclear. V shed 1 base and J shed 3 bases, with 3 bases lying between them. Germline CDR1 is SEHNR and CDR2 is FQNEAQ (reference sequence). This CDR3 has 12 residues. The variable domain in full, with the rest retrieved from reference TRBV7-9 and TRBJ2-5, is DTGVSQNPRHKITKRGQNVTFRCDPISEHNRLYWYRQTLGQGPEFLTYFQNEAQLEKSRLLSDRFSAERPKGSFSTLEIQRTEQGDSAMYLCASSLGEETQYFGPGTRLLVL.

The chain employs TRBV2 and TRBJ1-5; weak D call: TRBD1 (5 bases). The V end was cut by 4 bases, the J end by 5 bases, with 12 bases between. The CDR3 is 14 residues long. From germline, CDR1 is SNHLY and CDR2 FYNNEI. The CDR3 DNA is TGTGCCAGCAGTGGTCCGGGGCCTCATCAGCCCCAGCATTTT. It encodes CASSGPGPHQPQHF. Together with reference TRBV2 and TRBJ1-5, the CDR3 gives the full variable domain: EPEVTQTPSHQVTQMGQEVILRCVPISNHLYFYWYRQILGQKVEFLVSFYNNEISEKSEIFDDQFSVERPDGSNFTLKIRSTKLEDSAMYFCASSGPGPHQPQHFGDGTRLSIL.

DNA of the CDR3: TGTGCCAGCAGCCTGGACAGGCGGATGAACACTGAAGCTTTCTTT. Protein product: CASSLDRRMNTEAFF. This chain links TRBV7-9 with TRBJ1-1; 7 positions agree with TRBD1. The CDR3 is 15 residues long. Germline-derived CDR1 and CDR2 are SEHNR and FQNEAQ (reference sequence). The J segment lost 0 bases and the V segment lost 5 bases, leaving 6 bases of the junction unmatched.

This chain joins TRBV11-2 and TRBJ1-4, with 7 positions matching TRBD1. The CDR3 has 12 residues. Germline assignment: CDR1 SGHAT and CDR2 FQNNGV. J lost 10 bases, V lost 5 bases, and 4 bases had no gene match. DNA of the CDR3: TGTGCCAGCAGCCCAGACAGGGTAAAACTGTTTTTT. Encoded protein: CASSPDRVKLFF.

The gene calls are TRBV18 and TRBJ2-5, with 9 bases that match TRBD2. J gave up 0 bases and V 0 bases, and 14 bases lay outside the gene matches. This CDR3 spans 20 amino acids. CDR1 is KGHSH, CDR2 LQKENI, per germline. The CDR3 coding sequence is TGTGCCAGCTCACCACCGGCTGGGGGAGCGGGAGGCCGGTACCAAGAGACCCAGTACTTC. It translates to CASSPPAGGAGGRYQETQYF.

This sequence joins TRBV6-5 and TRBJ1-1; TRBD1 is a possible D gene (5 bases). The CDR3 extends over 14 amino acids. Trimming left V 6 bases short and J 1 base short, with 12 bases between. The germline V gene encodes CDR1 MNHEY and CDR2 SVGAGI. CDR3 sequence: CASRKQASNTEAFF. In DNA, the CDR3 is TGTGCCAGCAGAAAACAGGCGTCGAACACTGAAGCTTTCTTT.